This T cell receptor beta chain was recovered during a study of OX40 agonist ivuxolimab in advanced cancers. Across the whole study: Patients received ivuxolimab, an intravenous treatment, every 2 weeks at 0.01 to 10 mg/kg. Each dose-escalation patient presented with hepatocellular carcinoma, melanoma, renal cell or head and neck cancer.

This clone was observed at least ten times. Using immunoSEQ multiplex PCR, the repertoire was profiled, and TCRdb retains in-frame clones only, with some absent. Of approximately 40,000 clones in the sample, around 83% are singletons; the top ten hold about 20%. CDR1 LGHNA and CDR2 YSLEER come from the germline V gene. This CDR3 comprises 16 residues. After removal of 3 bases from V and 1 base from J, the junction contained 8 bases not matched to a gene. The specimen was CD4+ or CD8+ T cells sorted from blood, collected in a trial of the OX40 agonist ivuxolimab. This receptor was taken from an adult with an advanced solid tumor such as melanoma, head and neck, liver or kidney cancer. The chain joins TRBV4-3 to TRBJ2-7; 8 nucleotides line up with TRBD1. The CDR3 bases are TGCGCCAGCAGCCATTCCGGGACAGGAGAATCCTACGAGCAGTACTTC. It encodes CASSHSGTGESYEQYF.